Listed here is a single TCR beta chain. This record comes from a study of blood T cell repertoires in COVID-19. Overall study context: Collection of acute and convalescent COVID-19 samples took place in the United States, Italy and Spain. T cells, B-cell-depleted T cells, or PBMCs provided the cDNA or gDNA that served as material.

V lost 8 bases to trimming and J lost 4 bases; unmatched junction nucleotides: 10. The CDR3 is 15 amino acids. Germline V gene sequence: CDR1 MDHEN, CDR2 SYDVKM. Original handling: Estimation of nucleated cell counts was performed using reference gene primer amplification. Generated by immunoSEQ multiplex PCR, the TCRdb table keeps only in-frame clones and is missing some. The V and J calls and the clone size are those of that table, but D and trimming were determined from the DNA. The table includes 70,000 to 85,000 clones, almost 85% detected once. The clonotype comes from a man aged 55 to 70 with acute or convalescent COVID-19. The material sequenced was peripheral blood. The rearrangement joins TRBV28 to TRBJ2-7; 11 bases align to TRBD2. Here the CDR3 reads CASGVLAGGQYEQYF. The CDR3 coding sequence is TGTGCCAGCGGTGTATTAGCGGGAGGGCAGTACGAGCAGTACTTC.